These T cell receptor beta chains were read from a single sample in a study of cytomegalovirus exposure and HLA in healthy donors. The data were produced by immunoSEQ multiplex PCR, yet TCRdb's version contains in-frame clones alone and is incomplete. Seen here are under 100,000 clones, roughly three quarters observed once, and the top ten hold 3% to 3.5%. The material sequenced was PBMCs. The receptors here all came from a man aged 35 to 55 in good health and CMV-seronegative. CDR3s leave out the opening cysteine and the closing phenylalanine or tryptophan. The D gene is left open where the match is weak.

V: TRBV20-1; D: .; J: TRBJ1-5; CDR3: SVGNNQPQH
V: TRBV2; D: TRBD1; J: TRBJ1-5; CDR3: ASSEARTGLQPQH
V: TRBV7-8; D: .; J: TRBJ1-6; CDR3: ASSSQGFYNSPLH
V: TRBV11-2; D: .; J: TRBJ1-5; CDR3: ASSLDKRSNQPQH
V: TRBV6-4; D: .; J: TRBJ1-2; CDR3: ASSPGTLADGYT
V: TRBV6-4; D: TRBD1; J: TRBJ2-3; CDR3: ASSDSGQGADTQY
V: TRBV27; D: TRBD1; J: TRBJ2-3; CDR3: ASHPLQGAMRDTQY
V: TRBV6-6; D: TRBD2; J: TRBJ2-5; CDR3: ASRSLAGAGETQY
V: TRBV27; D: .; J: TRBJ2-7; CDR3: ASRSSYGAGEQY
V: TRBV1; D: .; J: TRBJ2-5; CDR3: TSSQEDGGWYQETQY
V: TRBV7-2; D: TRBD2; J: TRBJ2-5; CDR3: ASSMGLAVETQY
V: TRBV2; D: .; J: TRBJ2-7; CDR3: ASRATGSEYEQY
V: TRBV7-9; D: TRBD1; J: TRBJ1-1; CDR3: SSSLPGQGLTEAF
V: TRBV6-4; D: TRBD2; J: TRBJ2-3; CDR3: ASSDGPSGGGTDTQY
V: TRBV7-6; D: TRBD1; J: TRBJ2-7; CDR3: ASSYGTGGRSYEQY
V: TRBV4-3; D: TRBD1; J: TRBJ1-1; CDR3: ASSRGTGNTEAF
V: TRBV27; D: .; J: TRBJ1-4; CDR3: ASSFGGPTNEKLF
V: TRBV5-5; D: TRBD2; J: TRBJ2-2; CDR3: ASSPRLAGGPTGELF
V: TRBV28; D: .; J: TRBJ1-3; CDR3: ASSLATGGQLTGNTIY
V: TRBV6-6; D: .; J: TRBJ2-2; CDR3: ASSYSMVAPSGELF
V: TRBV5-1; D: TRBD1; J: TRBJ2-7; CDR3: ASSQWDSVFVEQY
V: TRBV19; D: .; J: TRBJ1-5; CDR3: ASSPITTTNQPQH
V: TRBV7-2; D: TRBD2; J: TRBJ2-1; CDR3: ASSSQTSGGQF
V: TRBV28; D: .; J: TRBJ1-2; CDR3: ASTNMGQEGGYT
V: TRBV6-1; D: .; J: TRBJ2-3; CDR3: ASSEGSHPDTQY
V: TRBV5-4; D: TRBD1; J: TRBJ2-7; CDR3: ASSLTGGVEQY
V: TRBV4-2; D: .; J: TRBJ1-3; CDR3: ASSQASGLGNTIY
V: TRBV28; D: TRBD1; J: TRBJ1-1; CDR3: ASSLISQDREATEAF
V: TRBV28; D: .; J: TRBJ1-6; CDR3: ASSLRLSRRGLYSPLH
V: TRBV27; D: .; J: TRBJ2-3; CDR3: ASSPLLPGGLTDTQY
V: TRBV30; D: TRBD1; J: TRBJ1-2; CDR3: AWSPTGTGNGYT
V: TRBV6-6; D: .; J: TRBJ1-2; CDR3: ASSFGNRDSSYGYT
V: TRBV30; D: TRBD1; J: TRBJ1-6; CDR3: AWSVFQGASNSPLH
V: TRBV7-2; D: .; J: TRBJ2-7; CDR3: ASSLTNSYEQY
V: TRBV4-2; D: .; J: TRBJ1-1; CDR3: ASSRDIGNTEAF
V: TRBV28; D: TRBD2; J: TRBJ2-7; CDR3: ASRRGGYEQY
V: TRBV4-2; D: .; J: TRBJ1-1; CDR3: ASSRGPYMNTEAF
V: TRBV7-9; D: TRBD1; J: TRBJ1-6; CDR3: ASNLQGEDSPLH
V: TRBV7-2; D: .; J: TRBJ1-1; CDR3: ASSFRTEAF
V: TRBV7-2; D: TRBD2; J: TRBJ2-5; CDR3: ASSSRLAGGYQETQY
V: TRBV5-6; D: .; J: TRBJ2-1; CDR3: ASSSQSSYNEQF
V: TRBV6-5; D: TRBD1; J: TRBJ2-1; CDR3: ASSYGQGYNEQF
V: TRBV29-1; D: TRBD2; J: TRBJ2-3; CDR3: SVEGTSGGANTQY
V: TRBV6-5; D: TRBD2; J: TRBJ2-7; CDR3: ASSYSWGAGGYEQY
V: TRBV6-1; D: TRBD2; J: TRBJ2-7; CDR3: ASSNSGGAYEQY
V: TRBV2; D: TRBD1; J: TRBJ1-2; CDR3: ASSRAGTGNGYT
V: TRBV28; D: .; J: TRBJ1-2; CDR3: ASSLGGSGGYT
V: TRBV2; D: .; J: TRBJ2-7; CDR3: ASSESRDYEQY
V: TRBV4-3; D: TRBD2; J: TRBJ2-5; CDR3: ASSRERGTQETQY
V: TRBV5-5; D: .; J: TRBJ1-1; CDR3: ASSLVGKTEAF
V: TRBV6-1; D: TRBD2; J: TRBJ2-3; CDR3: ASSEVGRRGDTDTQY
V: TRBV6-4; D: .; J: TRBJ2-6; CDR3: ASSDHSGANVLT
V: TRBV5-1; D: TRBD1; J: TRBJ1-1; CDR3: ASSTGTVNTEAF
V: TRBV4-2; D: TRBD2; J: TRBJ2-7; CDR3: ASSQDGGGADEQY
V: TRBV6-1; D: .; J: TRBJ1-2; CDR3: ASSALAEIIYGYT
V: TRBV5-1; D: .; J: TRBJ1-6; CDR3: ASSLDPGVGPLH
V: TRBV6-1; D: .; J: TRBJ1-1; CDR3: ASCVSPEATEAF